This TCR beta chain was captured by sequencing in a study of blood T cell repertoires in COVID-19. TCRdb's table, derived via immunoSEQ multiplex PCR, lists solely in-frame clones and lacks some. The table includes around 330,000 clones, over 85% detected once. The CDR3 covers 16 residues. V lost 4 bases, J lost 0 bases, and 8 bases stayed unmatched. Germline loops: CDR1 SEHNR, CDR2 FQNEAQ (reference sequence). This chain joins TRBV7-9 and TRBJ2-7; TRBD1 matches at 8 bases. The TCR originated in a man in his 60s who had recovered from COVID-19. What was sequenced was PBMCs or T cells enriched from blood (not recorded which). The CDR3: CASSSRQGPSSYEQYF. CDR3 bases: TGTGCCAGCAGCTCGAGACAGGGGCCTAGCTCCTACGAGCAGTACTTC.